This TCR beta chain was found in a study of shared clonotypes between healthy human individuals. Per germline, CDR1 SGDLS and CDR2 YYNGEE. The germline V and J ends were trimmed by 2 bases and 5 bases, with 10 bases remaining between them. The CDR3 covers 13 residues. Generated by immunoSEQ multiplex PCR, the TCRdb table keeps only in-frame clones and is missing some. The sample lists about 690,000 clones; 80% to 95% were seen once. V gene TRBV9 combines with J gene TRBJ2-5, with D perhaps matching TRBD1 (6 bases). The sample taken for sequencing was memory CD8+ T cells from PBMCs. Described subset: CD45RO+ cells pooled with CCR7-negative TemRA cells. This TCR was recovered from a young man in good health. Some clones in this sample may be carry-over from other donors' samples. CDR3: CASSVQGRETQYF. CDR3 bases: TGTGCCAGCAGCGTTCAGGGGCGGGAGACCCAGTACTTC.